The 18 T cell receptor beta chains below were found in one sample sequenced in a study of T cell responses to AZD1222 COVID-19 vaccine. Clones were sequenced by immunoSEQ multiplex PCR, and TCRdb holds only the in-frame ones, with some missing. Here the sample spans 150,000 to 200,000 clones, just under 95% being singletons. Material: peripheral blood, obtained on day 0 of AZD1222 vaccination. These receptors were taken from an adult in good health.

The chain uses TRBV12-5 and TRBJ2-2; the D is unclear. V gave up 0 bases and J gave up 0 bases, with 11 bases separating them. CDR3 length equals 17 residues. Looked up from germline, CDR1 is LGHNT and CDR2 is FRNRAP. CDR3 in amino acids: CASGLVIHTANTGELFF. The CDR3 DNA reads as TGTGCTAGTGGTTTGGTAATACACACCGCGAACACCGGGGAGCTGTTTTTT.

The chain couples TRBV7-9 to TRBJ1-1, with D unresolved. This CDR3 has 12 amino acids. The germline CDR1 and CDR2 sequences are SEHNR and FQNEAQ (reference sequence). V was cut by 5 bases and J by 5 bases, with 9 bases left in between. The CDR3 sequence is CASSPARTEAFF. Written as DNA, the CDR3 is TGTGCCAGCAGCCCTGCCAGGACTGAAGCTTTCTTT.

V is TRBV2 and J is TRBJ1-1; tentative D call: TRBD1 (5 bases). Germline lookup yields CDR1 SNHLY and CDR2 FYNNEI. CDR3 length: 11 residues. V shed 6 bases and J shed 8 bases, with 10 bases lying between them. CDR3 in amino acids: CASRLRGEAFF. The CDR3 DNA is TGTGCCAGCAGGTTGCGGGGCGAAGCTTTCTTT.

V is TRBV18 and J is TRBJ1-5, with D maybe TRBD1 (6 bases). Trimming stripped 4 bases from V and 1 base from J, with 17 bases between. CDR1 is KGHSH and CDR2 is LQKENI in the germline V gene. The CDR3 contains 17 residues. CDR3 nucleotides: TGTGCCAGCTCACAGTCCCTTGAGACAGGCAGCAATCAGCCCCAGCATTTT. This gives the protein CASSQSLETGSNQPQHF.

V and J are TRBV28 and TRBJ1-2; no reliable D call. Germline V lookup: CDR1 MDHEN, CDR2 SYDVKM. The ends were cut back, 11 bases at V and 0 bases at J, with 10 bases in the middle. This CDR3 has 12 residues. CDR3 sequence (DNA): TGTGCCGAGGCGGGGACTAACTATGGCTACACCTTC. It translates to CAEAGTNYGYTF.

In this sample, this clone turned up a few times. The rearrangement joins TRBV3-1 (or the pseudogene TRBV3-2) to TRBJ1-1; D remains unclear. The CDR3 has 15 residues. CDR1 and CDR2 from the germline V gene are LGHDT and YNNKEL (reference sequence). V dropped 0 bases and J dropped 5 bases, with 13 bases sitting between them. CDR3 DNA: TGTGCCAGCAGCCAAGATGTAAAGGGAGGGACTGAAGCTTTCTTT. This gives the protein CASSQDVKGGTEAFF.

The rearrangement links TRBV5-8 to TRBJ1-5, with a tentative D call TRBD1 (5 bases). Germline V gene data show CDR1 as SGHTS and CDR2 as YDEGEE. CDR3 size: 13 residues. Trimming removed 4 bases at V and 2 bases at J, with 7 bases between. CDR3 residues: CASSAGRNQPQHF. CDR3 DNA sequence: TGTGCCAGCAGCGCAGGGCGCAATCAGCCCCAGCATTTT. The complete variable domain, with remaining parts taken from reference TRBV5-8 and TRBJ1-5, reads EAGVTQSPTHLIKTRGQQATLRCSPISGHTSVYWYQQALGLGLQFLLWYDEGEERNRGNFPPRFSGRQFPNYSSELNVNALELEDSALYLCASSAGRNQPQHFGDGTRLSIL.

The chain joins TRBV12-3 or TRBV12-4 to TRBJ2-1, with a tentative D call TRBD1 (6 bases). The ends were cut back, 8 bases at V and 10 bases at J, with 9 bases in the middle. This CDR3 contains 10 residues. The DNA of the CDR3 is TGTGCCAGCGGGACATCCGAGCAGTTCTTC. Translating it yields CASGTSEQFF.

The genes are TRBV2 and TRBJ2-7; D call uncertain. V lost 7 bases and J 0 bases, leaving 10 bases between the germline ends. This CDR3 comprises 13 residues. The germline V gene encodes CDR1 SNHLY and CDR2 FYNNEI. CDR3 sequence: CASNKMSSYEQYF. The CDR3, as DNA: TGTGCCAGCAATAAAATGAGCTCCTACGAGCAGTACTTC.

V usage is TRBV5-1 and J usage is TRBJ2-7; D assignment may be TRBD1 or TRBD2 (5 bases each). The germline gives CDR1 SGHRS, CDR2 YFSETQ. V lost 2 bases and J 2 bases, leaving 11 bases between the germline ends. The CDR3 loop spans 14 amino acids. The CDR3 sequence is CASSLGDGAYEQYF. In DNA form, the CDR3 reads TGCGCCAGCAGCTTAGGGGACGGGGCCTACGAGCAGTACTTC.

V usage is TRBV19 and J usage is TRBJ1-4, with TRBD1 matching over 12 bases. Losses at the gene ends were 3 bases for V and 8 bases for J; bases not matched to a gene: 1. The CDR3 covers 14 residues. CDR1 and CDR2 from the germline V gene are LNHDA and SQIVND (reference sequence). CDR3 amino acids: CASSMGQGAEKLFF. Here the CDR3 DNA reads TGTGCCAGTAGTATGGGACAGGGGGCGGAAAAACTGTTTTTT.

V usage is TRBV7-2 and J usage is TRBJ1-2; a possible D gene is TRBD1 (5 bases). Trimming took off 1 base at V and 7 bases at J, with 10 bases between the two ends. The CDR3 runs 13 residues. In germline, CDR1 is SGHTA, CDR2 FQGNSA. The DNA of the CDR3 is TGTGCCAGCAGCTTAGGACAGCCTGGTGGCTACACCTTC. Its translation is CASSLGQPGGYTF.

This chain links TRBV29-1 with TRBJ1-5; a possible D gene is TRBD1 (5 bases). CDR1 and CDR2 from the germline V gene are SQVTM and ANQGSEA. The CDR3 length is 13 residues. The V and J ends lost 4 bases and 1 base respectively, with 8 bases between them. CDR3 in DNA: TGCAGCGTTGGGGGGGAAAGCAATCAGCCCCAGCATTTT. Encoded protein: CSVGGESNQPQHF.

The rearrangement uses TRBV27 and TRBJ2-5; no definite D call. Trimming took off 8 bases at V and 3 bases at J, with 10 bases between the two ends. Germline loops: CDR1 MNHEY, CDR2 SMNVEV (reference sequence). The CDR3 is 12 residues long. The DNA for the CDR3 is TGTGCCAGCGGGAACACAAAAGAGACCCAGTACTTC. It encodes CASGNTKETQYF.

V usage is TRBV4-3 and J usage is TRBJ2-1; 14 bases agree with TRBD2. V lost 3 bases, J lost 7 bases, and 2 bases stayed unmatched. CDR1 is LGHNA, CDR2 YSLEER, per germline. The CDR3 covers 15 residues. The CDR3 sequence: CASSQTSGRGNEQFF. The CDR3 nucleotides are TGCGCCAGCAGCCAGACTAGCGGGAGGGGGAATGAGCAGTTCTTC.

This chain links TRBV7-8 with TRBJ1-5; 9 bases fit TRBD1. CDR1 and CDR2 from the germline V gene are SGHVS and FQNEAQ. The CDR3 consists of 17 residues. V lost 5 bases, J lost 0 bases, and 8 bases stayed unmatched. DNA for the CDR3: TGTGCCAGCAGCCCACAGGGGACAGGGAATAGCAATCAGCCCCAGCATTTT. Amino acids: CASSPQGTGNSNQPQHF.

J is TRBJ2-3 and V is TRBV3-1 (or the pseudogene TRBV3-2), with 15 bases fitting TRBD2. This CDR3 contains 18 residues. Per the germline V gene, CDR1 is LGHDT and CDR2 is YNNKEL (reference sequence). V lost 2 bases, J lost 6 bases, and 9 bases stayed unmatched. CDR3 in amino acids: CASSQRPGLAGGRDTQYF. The CDR3, as DNA: TGTGCCAGCAGCCAAAGGCCCGGACTAGCGGGGGGGCGGGATACGCAGTATTTT.

The chain uses TRBV5-6 and TRBJ2-1; TRBD2 aligns across 11 bases. Trimming removed 4 bases from V and 4 bases from J; junction bases left unmatched: 7. Germline values: CDR1 SGHDT, CDR2 YYEEEE. CDR3 length equals 16 residues. Here the CDR3 DNA reads TGTGCCAGCAGCAAGACTAGCGGGGCAACTTACAATGAGCAGTTCTTC. Its translation: CASSKTSGATYNEQFF.